This T cell receptor beta chain was retrieved from a study of blood T cell repertoires in COVID-19. Generated by immunoSEQ multiplex PCR, the TCRdb table keeps only in-frame clones and is missing some. The data hold 50,000 to 65,000 clones, with 55% to 80% observed a single time. The TCR sequence derives from a woman in her seventies with COVID-19, enrolled during active disease. The specimen sequenced was peripheral blood.

CDR3 in amino acids: CASSQGERGALSYNEQFF. The CDR3, as DNA: TGTGCCAGCAGCCAAGGGGAGCGGGGGGCACTCTCCTACAATGAGCAGTTCTTC. The chain links TRBV5-6 to TRBJ2-1; TRBD2 aligns across 9 bases. CDR1 SGHDT and CDR2 YYEEEE come from the germline V gene. The ends lost 4 bases at V and 0 bases at J; junction bases unmatched: 11. This CDR3 is built from 18 residues.